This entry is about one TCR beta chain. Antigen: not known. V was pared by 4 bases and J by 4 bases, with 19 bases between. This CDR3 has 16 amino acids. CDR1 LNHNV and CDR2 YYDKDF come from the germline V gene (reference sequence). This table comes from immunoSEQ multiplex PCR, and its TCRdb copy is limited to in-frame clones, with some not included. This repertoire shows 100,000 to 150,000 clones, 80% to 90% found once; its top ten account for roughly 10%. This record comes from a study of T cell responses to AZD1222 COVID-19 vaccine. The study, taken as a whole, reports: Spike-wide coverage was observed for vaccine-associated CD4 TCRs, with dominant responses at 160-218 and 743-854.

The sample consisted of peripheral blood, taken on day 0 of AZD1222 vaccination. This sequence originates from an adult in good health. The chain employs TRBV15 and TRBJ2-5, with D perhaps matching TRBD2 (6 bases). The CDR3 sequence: CATSTEYSGTLETQYF. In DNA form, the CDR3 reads TGTGCCACCAGCACCGAATATTCCGGGACTCTAGAGACCCAGTACTTC.